The 11 T cell receptor beta chains below all came from one sample that was sequenced in a study of OX40 agonist ivuxolimab in advanced cancers. Repertoires were generated with immunoSEQ multiplex PCR, while TCRdb's copy carries only in-frame clones and drops some. The data hold about 78,000 clones, with roughly nine tenths observed a single time. Specimen: CD4+ or CD8+ T cells sorted from blood, collected in a trial of the OX40 agonist ivuxolimab. The receptors were sampled from an adult with an advanced solid tumor such as melanoma, head and neck, liver or kidney cancer.

V usage is TRBV7-2 and J usage is TRBJ2-1; D is undetermined. The CDR3 runs 11 residues. CDR1 and CDR2 (germline): SGHTA, FQGNSA. V lost 5 bases and J 4 bases, leaving 3 bases between the germline ends. For the CDR3, the DNA is TGTGCCAGCAGCGAGTACAATGAGCAGTTCTTC. It encodes CASSEYNEQFF.

The chain combines TRBV2 with TRBJ1-3, with a tentative D call TRBD1 (5 bases). Trimming left V 3 bases short and J 2 bases short, with 11 bases between. The CDR3 sequence is 15 residues long. CDR1 SNHLY and CDR2 FYNNEI come from the germline V gene. Written as DNA, the CDR3 is TGTGCCAGCAGTGAGCAGGGAGGGGCTGGAAACACCATATATTTT. Protein product: CASSEQGGAGNTIYF. Looking up the rest from reference TRBV2 and TRBJ1-3 gives the full variable domain: EPEVTQTPSHQVTQMGQEVILRCVPISNHLYFYWYRQILGQKVEFLVSFYNNEISEKSEIFDDQFSVERPDGSNFTLKIRSTKLEDSAMYFCASSEQGGAGNTIYFGEGSWLTVV.

The chain joins TRBV2 to TRBJ1-2, with D tentatively TRBD1 (5 bases). From germline, CDR1 is SNHLY and CDR2 FYNNEI. This CDR3 spans 13 amino acids. V lost 7 bases to trimming and J lost 8 bases, with 17 bases between them. As DNA, the CDR3 is TGTGCCAGCAAGGAGTGGGGCGCGAACGGCTACACCTTC. Its translation: CASKEWGANGYTF.

V and J are TRBV18 and TRBJ1-6; TRBD1 matches 7 bases. V shed 5 bases, J shed 7 bases, and the junction held 8 bases outside the gene matches. From germline, CDR1 is KGHSH and CDR2 LQKENI. The CDR3 loop spans 15 amino acids. The CDR3 loop is CASSEGTGDNSPLHF. DNA for the CDR3: TGTGCCAGCTCAGAAGGAACAGGGGACAATTCACCCCTCCACTTT.

This rearrangement joins TRBV9 to TRBJ1-2; tentative D call: TRBD1 (6 bases). Germline loops: CDR1 SGDLS, CDR2 YYNGEE. The CDR3 extends over 16 amino acids. V was cut by 4 bases and J by 0 bases, with 16 bases left in between. CDR3 amino acids: CASSPHEGEANYGYTF. For the CDR3, the DNA is TGTGCCAGCAGCCCCCACGAGGGGGAGGCTAACTATGGCTACACCTTC.

V usage is TRBV7-2 and J usage is TRBJ1-4; possibly TRBD1 for D (6 bases). The germline CDR1 and CDR2 sequences are SGHTA and FQGNSA. The CDR3 is 14 residues long. V gave up 5 bases and J gave up 4 bases, with 11 bases separating them. CDR3: CASSPDSINEKLFF. As DNA, the CDR3 is TGTGCCAGCAGCCCGGACAGTATTAATGAAAAACTGTTTTTT.

The chain employs TRBV2 and TRBJ1-5; D gene uncertain. The CDR3 totals 14 residues. V gave up 2 bases and J gave up 5 bases, with 10 bases separating them. The germline V gene has CDR1 SNHLY and CDR2 FYNNEI. The CDR3 here is CASSERVEDQPQHF. CDR3 DNA sequence: TGTGCCAGCAGTGAACGAGTGGAGGATCAGCCCCAGCATTTT.

J is TRBJ1-2 and V is TRBV6-5, with a weak D call TRBD1 (6 bases). Germline loops: CDR1 MNHEY, CDR2 SVGAGI. The CDR3 is 16 residues long. V gave up 4 bases and J gave up 8 bases, with 23 bases separating them. The CDR3 sequence: CASSSSDRPRQGGYTF. CDR3 in DNA: TGTGCCAGCAGTTCCTCCGACAGGCCCCGCCAGGGGGGCTACACCTTC.

This sequence joins TRBV5-1 and TRBJ2-7; D perhaps matches TRBD2 (6 bases). The CDR3 covers 14 residues. V lost 0 bases to trimming and J lost 6 bases, with 13 bases between them. The germline V gene encodes CDR1 SGHRS and CDR2 YFSETQ. The CDR3 region is CASSLDYSGSEQYF. The CDR3 DNA is TGCGCCAGCAGCTTGGATTACTCCGGGAGCGAGCAGTACTTC.

Points on this clone: One end of the junction varies from germline; a read error may be responsible. The CDR3 coding sequence is TGTGCTAGCAGCCCGACGGGGACAGGGCCCCAAGAGACCCAGTACTTC. Residues: CASSPTGTGPQETQYF. The chain combines TRBV7-7 with TRBJ2-5; 9 positions agree with TRBD1. The CDR3 is made up of 16 amino acids. The germline V gene encodes CDR1 SSHAT and CDR2 FNYEAQ (reference sequence).

The chain combines TRBV5-6 with TRBJ1-2; D ambiguous. The CDR3 consists of 12 residues. CDR1 is SGHDT and CDR2 is YYEEEE in the germline V gene. Trimming removed 4 bases at V and 4 bases at J, with 8 bases between. The CDR3 DNA reads as TGTGCCAGCAGCACCGGACTCTATGGCTACACCTTC. This gives the protein CASSTGLYGYTF.